This is a list of T cell receptor beta chains from one sample in a study of blood T cells in healthy people across ages. MiXCR was run by TCRdb on the 5' RACE reads, yielding one entry per CDR3 protein. The data show about 1.7 million distinct CDR3 sequences, with 28% seen just once and less than 9.5% held by the top ten. Sample: blood. Receptor source: a woman under 40 in good health. Both conserved end residues are part of each CDR3. D genes are given only for firm matches. Size is omitted from some rows. Given values are once, few, many or a class for expanded clones.

TRBV5-6	NA	TRBJ2-6	few	CASSLDVLRGANVLTF	TGTGCCAGCAGCTTGGACGTGCTGCGTGGGGCCAACGTCCTGACTTTC
TRBV20-1	TRBD2	TRBJ2-1	NA	CSAGGGDSGVSSYNEQFF	TGCAGTGCTGGGGGGGGAGATAGCGGAGTGAGCTCCTACAATGAGCAGTTCTTC
TRBV5-5	NA	TRBJ2-1	NA	CASREMTGGLFAEQFF	TGTGCCAGCAGGGAGATGACGGGGGGCCTCTTTGCTGAGCAGTTCTTC
TRBV28	NA	TRBJ1-2	NA	CASSPPGTHGYTF	TGTGCCAGCAGTCCCCCAGGGACACATGGCTACACCTTC
TRBV29-1	NA	TRBJ2-5	many	CSVVRSVYQETQYF	TGCAGCGTTGTCCGCTCAGTGTACCAAGAGACCCAGTACTTC
TRBV6-6	NA	TRBJ1-5	NA	CASSYSLAETQHF	TGTGCCAGCAGTTACTCGCTCGCGGAAACCCAGCATTTT
TRBV7-6	TRBD1	TRBJ2-5	NA	CASSYAGQGETQYF	TGTGCCAGCAGCTACGCGGGACAGGGAGAGACCCAGTACTTC
TRBV25-1	NA	TRBJ2-2	NA	CASSEINGELFF	TGTGCCAGCAGTGAGATAAACGGGGAGCTGTTTTTT
TRBV7-9	TRBD2	TRBJ2-3	NA	CASSLGTSGGHPTDTQYF	TGTGCCAGCAGCTTGGGGACTAGCGGGGGGCATCCCACAGATACGCAGTATTTT
TRBV4-1	TRBD1	TRBJ1-5	once	CASSQGTGGAGNQPQHF	TGCGCCAGCAGCCAAGGGACAGGGGGCGCCGGCAATCAGCCCCAGCATTTT
TRBV2	TRBD1	TRBJ1-6	NA	CASTPRDSFSPLHF	TGTGCCAGCACGCCCCGGGACAGTTTCTCACCCCTCCACTTT
TRBV4-1	NA	TRBJ2-7	few	CASSYNSGAYEQYF	TGCGCCAGCAGCTATAACTCAGGGGCCTACGAGCAGTACTTC
TRBV7-2	TRBD2	TRBJ2-5	few	CASSWGLAVQETQYF	TGTGCCAGCAGCTGGGGACTAGCGGTCCAAGAGACCCAGTACTTC
TRBV9	NA	TRBJ1-5	many	CASSVGGTPGQPQHF	TGTGCCAGCAGCGTAGGGGGCACCCCCGGTCAGCCCCAGCATTTT
TRBV11-2	NA	TRBJ2-5	many	CASSPWLAAETQYF	TGTGCCAGCAGTCCCTGGTTGGCGGCCGAGACCCAGTACTTC
TRBV28	NA	TRBJ2-7	many	CASRRRQGGEQYF	TGTGCCAGCAGACGAAGACAGGGAGGTGAGCAGTACTTC
TRBV4-3	NA	TRBJ2-3	NA	CASRSATDTQYF	TGCGCCAGCAGATCAGCCACAGATACGCAGTATTTT
TRBV29-1	NA	TRBJ1-1	few	CSVGGRSAPRGTEAFF	TGCAGCGTTGGGGGACGCTCTGCCCCCCGAGGTACTGAAGCTTTCTTT
TRBV6-2/TRBV6-3	NA	TRBJ2-5	NA	CASSYSRRETQYF	TGTGCCAGCAGTTACTCGAGGCGAGAGACCCAGTACTTC
TRBV5-1	TRBD1	TRBJ2-5	few	CASSLVGTGVYETQYF	TGCGCCAGCAGCTTGGTTGGGACAGGGGTCTATGAGACCCAGTACTTC
TRBV7-2	NA	TRBJ2-5	many	CASSLVTTQETQYF	TGTGCCAGCAGCTTAGTAACAACCCAAGAGACCCAGTACTTC
TRBV14	NA	TRBJ2-7	once	CASSRATTVYEQYF	TGTGCCAGCAGCCGGGCAACGACAGTCTACGAGCAGTACTTC
TRBV5-1	NA	TRBJ2-3	few	CASSRGDADTQYF	TGCGCCAGCAGTAGAGGGGACGCAGATACGCAGTATTTT
TRBV15	NA	TRBJ1-6	many	CATSDSPLHF	TGTGCCACCAGCGATTCACCCCTCCACTTT
TRBV28	NA	TRBJ1-2	few	CASSSSGTDYGYTF	TGTGCCAGCAGTTCCTCCGGAACAGACTATGGCTACACCTTC
TRBV6-1	NA	TRBJ2-7	many	CAGSTEDPWALNYEQYF	TGTGCCGGAAGCACCGAAGACCCCTGGGCACTAAACTACGAGCAGTACTTC
TRBV5-1	NA	TRBJ2-1	NA	CASSFLPNRAYNEQFF	TGCGCCAGCAGCTTCCTGCCCAACAGGGCCTACAATGAGCAGTTCTTC
TRBV10-2	NA	TRBJ2-7	few	CASSESRGEGSYEQYF	TGCGCCAGCAGTGAGTCGAGGGGGGAGGGATCCTACGAGCAGTACTTC
TRBV3-1	NA	TRBJ2-7	NA	CASSQSPGPSNERYF	TGTGCCAGCAGCCAATCCCCAGGGCCAAGCAACGAGCGGTACTTC
TRBV18	NA	TRBJ1-1	NA	CACSPQARETEAFF	TGTGCCTGCTCACCACAGGCCCGGGAGACTGAAGCTTTCTTT
TRBV12-3/TRBV12-4	NA	TRBJ1-6	few	CASSLGVSANSPLHF	TGTGCCAGCAGTTTAGGCGTCTCGGCTAATTCACCCCTCCACTTT
TRBV4-1	TRBD2	TRBJ2-5	few	CASSQDSGGFKETQYF	TGCGCCAGCAGCCAAGATAGCGGGGGGTTCAAAGAGACCCAGTACTTC
TRBV5-1	NA	TRBJ2-7	NA	CASSLEARRSEQYF	TGCGCCAGCAGCTTGGAGGCTAGACGGAGCGAGCAGTACTTC
TRBV6-5	TRBD1	TRBJ1-1	few	CASSYSSRGEAFF	TGTGCCAGCAGTTACTCCTCCAGGGGGGAAGCTTTCTTT
TRBV18	TRBD2	TRBJ2-7	NA	CASSPGLAGGPNEQYF	TGTGCCAGCTCACCCGGACTAGCGGGAGGGCCCAACGAGCAGTACTTC